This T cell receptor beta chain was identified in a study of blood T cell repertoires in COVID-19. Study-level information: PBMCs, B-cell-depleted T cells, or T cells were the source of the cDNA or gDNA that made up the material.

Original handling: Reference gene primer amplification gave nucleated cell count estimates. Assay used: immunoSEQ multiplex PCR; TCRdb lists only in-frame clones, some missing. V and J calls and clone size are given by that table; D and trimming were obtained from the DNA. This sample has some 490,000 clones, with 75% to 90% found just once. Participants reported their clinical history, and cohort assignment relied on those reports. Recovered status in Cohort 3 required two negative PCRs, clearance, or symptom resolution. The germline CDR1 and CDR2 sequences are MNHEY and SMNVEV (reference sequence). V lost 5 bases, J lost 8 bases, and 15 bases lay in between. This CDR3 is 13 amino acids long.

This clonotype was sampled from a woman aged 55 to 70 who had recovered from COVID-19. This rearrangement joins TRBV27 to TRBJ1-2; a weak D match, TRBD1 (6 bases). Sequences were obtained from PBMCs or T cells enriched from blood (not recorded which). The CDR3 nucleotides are TGTGCCAGCAGTCTTGACAGGAGGATCGGCTACACCTTC. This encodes CASSLDRRIGYTF.